This T cell receptor beta chain was captured in a study of cytomegalovirus exposure and HLA in healthy donors. Study-level points and caveats: Among CMV-associated TCR beta chains, most appeared HLA-restricted in a later analysis. 164 TCR beta chains were listed as cytomegalovirus-associated. Per a later analysis, HLA-associated TCR beta chains showed more clonal expansion than other, equally common TCR beta chains.

With respect to this clone: Its target is not known.

The PCR contained 60 Vbeta and 13 Jbeta primers. Profiled with immunoSEQ multiplex PCR; TCRdb holds only in-frame clones, not every one. The table has some 91,000 clones, 64% seen once. Germline CDR1 SGHVS, CDR2 FQNEAQ. V was cut by 1 base and J by 3 bases, with 13 bases left in between. The CDR3 sequence is 15 residues long. V and J are TRBV7-8 and TRBJ2-7; TRBD2 might be the D (7 bases). This TCR was recovered from a human donor in good health. Sample: PBMCs. CDR3 in amino acids: CASSLETGGLYEQYF. The CDR3 nucleotides read TGTGCCAGCAGCTTAGAGACGGGGGGCCTCTACGAGCAGTACTTC.